This entry lists 30 T cell receptor beta chains sequenced from one sample in a study of CD8+ T cells in alopecia areata. Reverse transcribed after extraction, RNA yielded cDNA as the sequencing template. Sequencing used immunoSEQ multiplex PCR; TCRdb keeps in-frame clones, though not all of them. The sample has 150,000 to 160,000 clones, about 53% seen once. This specimen was CD8+ T cells sorted from blood, taken at week 0. The receptors shown here come from a human donor with alopecia areata.

The chain carries TRBV11-2 and TRBJ1-1; 7 nucleotides match TRBD1. This CDR3 is built from 15 residues. Germline CDR1 and CDR2: SGHAT and FQNNGV. V was pared by 4 bases and J by 1 base, with 6 bases of the junction left unmatched. The CDR3 reads CASSSGQSKNTEAFF. The CDR3 DNA sequence: TGTGCCAGCAGCTCGGGACAGTCGAAGAACACTGAAGCTTTCTTT.

J is TRBJ2-1 and V is TRBV9, with a possible D match to TRBD1 (6 bases). The V gene lost 3 bases and the J gene lost 5 bases, with 12 bases spanning the gap. Germline V CDR1 and CDR2: SGDLS, YYNGEE. The CDR3 loop spans 14 amino acids. The CDR3 DNA reads as TGTGCCAGCAGCGCACAGGGATTTCACAATGAGCAGTTCTTC. This translates into CASSAQGFHNEQFF.

This clone has a handful of counts. The rearrangement uses TRBV19 and TRBJ2-4; D unclear. Germline V CDR1 and CDR2: LNHDA, SQIVND (reference sequence). This CDR3 has 11 amino acids. Deletions cut 8 bases from V and 6 bases from J, with 8 bases between. The CDR3 nucleotides are TGTGCCAGTTGGTGGGGAAACATTCAGTACTTC. Amino acid sequence: CASWWGNIQYF.

The CDR3 DNA sequence: TGTGCCTGGGGACTGGGGGGAAGCACTGAAGCTTTCTTT. Translation gives CAWGLGGSTEAFF. The rearrangement joins TRBV30 to TRBJ1-1; TRBD1 might be the D (5 bases). Trimming removed 5 bases at V and 4 bases at J, with 14 bases between. The germline V gene has CDR1 GTSNPN and CDR2 SVGIG (reference sequence). CDR3 length equals 13 residues.

This clone was observed a single time. This chain uses TRBV9 with TRBJ1-1, with 7 bases that match TRBD1. In germline, CDR1 is SGDLS, CDR2 YYNGEE. The CDR3 runs to 16 residues. Trimming took 3 bases from V and 7 from J; bases not matched to a gene: 15. The CDR3 spells CASSAYRGGGRDEAFF. The DNA for the CDR3 is TGTGCCAGCAGCGCCTACAGGGGCGGAGGCAGGGATGAAGCTTTCTTT.

The J gene is TRBJ2-7, the V gene TRBV7-2, with TRBD1 matching 9 bases. The trim removed 4 bases at V and 2 bases at J, leaving 3 bases unmatched. The germline CDR1 and CDR2 sequences are SGHTA and FQGNSA. The CDR3 covers 14 residues. CDR3 region: CASSYGTGTYEQYF. In DNA form, the CDR3 reads TGTGCCAGCAGCTACGGGACAGGGACCTACGAGCAGTACTTC.

This sequence joins TRBV6-5 and TRBJ2-7; TRBD1 matches 8 bases. The CDR3 spans 15 residues. Germline lookup yields CDR1 MNHEY and CDR2 SVGAGI. V lost 2 bases and J lost 2; bases outside the gene matches: 5. CDR3 sequence reads: CASSYGQGRTYEQYF. The DNA of the CDR3 is TGTGCCAGCAGTTACGGACAGGGCAGAACCTACGAGCAGTACTTC.

The genes are TRBV30 and TRBJ1-2, with TRBD1 matching over 7 bases. Germline V gives CDR1 GTSNPN, CDR2 SVGIG (reference sequence). The CDR3 is 16 amino acids. Germline trimming cut 4 bases from V and 2 bases from J; bases unmatched to any gene: 13. The CDR3 nucleotides are TGTGCCTGGACCCCCGGACAGGCGCCTTGGAACTATGGCTACACCTTC. Translating gives CAWTPGQAPWNYGYTF.

The genes are TRBV13 and TRBJ2-5, with 11 bases identical to TRBD2. Germline V gene data show CDR1 as PRHDT and CDR2 as FYEKMQ (reference sequence). The ends lost 5 bases at V and 1 base at J; junction bases unmatched: 9. This CDR3 has 17 amino acids. In DNA, the CDR3 is TGTGCCAGCAGCAGATGGGCTAGCGGGGGGTTCCAAGAGACCCAGTACTTC. Its protein is CASSRWASGGFQETQYF.

This clone was seen a handful of times. The chain couples TRBV27 to TRBJ2-7; D assignment may be TRBD1 or TRBD2 (5 bases each). There are 13 residues in the CDR3. Trimming shortened V by 0 bases and J by 5 bases, and 8 bases separated the two germline ends. The V gene's germline CDR1 is MNHEY and CDR2 SMNVEV (reference sequence). This CDR3 is CASSLSGANEQYF. The CDR3 coding sequence is TGTGCCAGCAGTTTATCCGGGGCAAACGAGCAGTACTTC.

Comments on this clone: The sample carries other DNA sequences with the same CDR3. The rearrangement joins TRBV5-8 to TRBJ1-5; D call uncertain. Germline V CDR1 and CDR2: SGHTS, YDEGEE. The ends were cut back, 0 bases at V and 3 bases at J, with 1 base in the middle. The CDR3 length is 12 residues. The CDR3 region has the DNA TGTGCCAGCAGCTTGGCCAATCAGCCCCAGCATTTT. Encoded protein: CASSLANQPQHF.

V gene TRBV29-1 combines with J gene TRBJ2-2; D may be TRBD1 (6 bases). This CDR3 has 12 residues. V lost 2 bases to trimming and J lost 5 bases, with 6 bases between them. The germline gives CDR1 SQVTM, CDR2 ANQGSEA. The CDR3 DNA follows: TGCAGCGTTGAAACAGGGACCGGGGAGCTGTTTTTT. It is translated as CSVETGTGELFF.

The chain combines TRBV6-1 with TRBJ2-7; maybe TRBD2 (5 bases). The V end was cut by 3 bases, the J end by 4 bases, with 10 bases between. Germline V gene sequence: CDR1 MNHNS, CDR2 SASEGT. The CDR3 extends over 13 amino acids. In DNA form, the CDR3 reads TGTGCCAGCAGTGAGTGGGAGCTATACGAGCAGTACTTC. Its protein is CASSEWELYEQYF.

This clone was detected a few times. The genes are TRBV2 and TRBJ1-5; D uncertain. The germline V and J ends were trimmed by 0 bases and 5 bases, with 11 bases remaining between them. The length of the CDR3 is 15 residues. Germline CDR1 and CDR2: SNHLY and FYNNEI. CDR3 DNA sequence: TGTGCCAGCAGTGAAGCACTCGGGAGGTATCAGCCCCAGCATTTT. This encodes CASSEALGRYQPQHF.

The V and J genes are TRBV25-1 and TRBJ2-2, with D possibly being TRBD1 (5 bases). Germline V gene lookup returns CDR1 MGHDK and CDR2 SYGVNS. V was pared by 4 bases and J by 3 bases, with 9 bases between. CDR3 length: 14 residues. Here the CDR3 reads CASSGRAHTGELFF. CDR3 nucleotide sequence: TGTGCCAGCAGTGGCAGGGCGCACACCGGGGAGCTGTTTTTT.

J is TRBJ1-2 and V is TRBV6-1, with a weak D call TRBD1 (5 bases). Trimming took off 4 bases at V and 2 bases at J, with 5 bases between the two ends. The CDR3 runs 12 residues. From germline, CDR1 is MNHNS and CDR2 SASEGT. The CDR3 spells CASSAGNYGYTF. The CDR3 nucleotides read TGTGCCAGCAGTGCAGGGAACTATGGCTACACCTTC.

This chain uses TRBV11-2 with TRBJ1-2, with 11 bases fitting TRBD1. This CDR3 contains 14 residues. Germline CDR1 is SGHAT and CDR2 is FQNNGV. The junction had 4 bases not matched to a gene; V was cut back by 6 bases and J by 4 bases. The CDR3 region has the DNA TGTGCCAGCAGGCTTGGGACAGGGGGCTATGGCTACACCTTC. Translating gives CASRLGTGGYGYTF. Using reference TRBV11-2 and TRBJ1-2 for the parts outside the CDR3, the full variable domain is EAGVAQSPRYKIIEKRQSVAFWCNPISGHATLYWYQQILGQGPKLLIQFQNNGVVDDSQLPKDRFSAERLKGVDSTLKIQPAKLEDSAVYLCASRLGTGGYGYTFGSGTRLTVV.

This clone was counted only a few times. The chain couples TRBV6-4 to TRBJ1-5; D not certain. CDR3 length: 15 amino acids. The germline V and J ends were trimmed by 6 bases and 5 bases, with 17 bases remaining between them. CDR1 and CDR2 from the germline V gene are MRHNA and SNTAGT. This CDR3 is CASRALGEGDQPQHF. CDR3 DNA: TGTGCCAGCAGGGCTCTCGGGGAGGGTGATCAGCCCCAGCATTTT.

In this sample, this clone turned up many times. The V and J genes are TRBV10-3 and TRBJ1-2, with no clear D. The germline CDR1 and CDR2 sequences are ENHRY and SYGVKD. The CDR3 sequence is 14 residues long. Between the trimmed V and J ends, which lost 4 bases and 1 base, there was a span of 10 bases. CDR3 protein: CAISGTADNYGYTF. DNA for the CDR3: TGTGCCATCAGTGGGACCGCTGATAACTATGGCTACACCTTC.

The CDR3 DNA sequence: TGTGCCAGCAGTCCAGGGCTCGGAACCTACAATGAGCAGTTCTTC. It translates to CASSPGLGTYNEQFF. This sequence joins TRBV7-2 and TRBJ2-1; D may be TRBD1 (5 bases). The V gene lost 6 bases and the J gene lost 2 bases, with 14 bases spanning the gap. The CDR3 is made up of 15 amino acids. From germline, CDR1 is SGHTA and CDR2 FQGNSA.

In its sample, this clone was seen a few times. The chain recombines TRBV15 with TRBJ2-1; D gene ambiguous. This CDR3 is built from 15 residues. Germline CDR1 LNHNV, CDR2 YYDKDF (reference sequence). Trimming cost V 2 bases and J 8 bases, with 16 bases left between them. CDR3 in amino acids: CATSRPSVAGDEQFF. CDR3 DNA sequence: TGTGCCACCAGCAGACCGTCCGTGGCTGGCGATGAGCAGTTCTTC. The full variable domain, with the rest looked up from reference TRBV15 and TRBJ2-1, is DAMVIQNPRYQVTQFGKPVTLSCSQTLNHNVMYWYQQKSSQAPKLLFHYYDKDFNNEADTPDNFQSRRPNTSFCFLDIRSPGLGDTAMYLCATSRPSVAGDEQFFGPGTRLTVL.

The chain joins TRBV4-3 to TRBJ1-6; unclear D gene. The CDR3 extends over 16 amino acids. Germline V gives CDR1 LGHNA, CDR2 YSLEER. V was clipped by 0 bases and J by 0 bases, with 6 bases between them. CDR3 in amino acids: CASSQDGSSYNSPLHF. For the CDR3, the DNA is TGCGCCAGCAGCCAAGATGGCAGCTCCTATAATTCACCCCTCCACTTT.

This chain connects TRBV5-1 to TRBJ1-1, with 9 bases aligning to TRBD1. CDR1 and CDR2 (germline): SGHRS, YFSETQ. The CDR3 totals 16 residues. V shed 2 bases, J shed 0 bases, and the junction held 5 bases outside the gene matches. The CDR3 reads CASSLGTGRMNTEAFF. In nucleotides, the CDR3 is TGCGCCAGCAGCTTAGGGACAGGGCGGATGAACACTGAAGCTTTCTTT.

In its sample, this clone was seen a few times. The rearrangement joins TRBV13 to TRBJ1-1, with 7 nucleotides matching TRBD1. J gave up 0 bases and V 5 bases, and 3 bases lay outside the gene matches. CDR3 length: 14 residues. CDR1 is PRHDT, CDR2 FYEKMQ, per germline (reference sequence). CDR3 coding DNA: TGTGCCAGCAGCCTACAGGGGCTGAACACTGAAGCTTTCTTT. It codes for CASSLQGLNTEAFF.

The sample holds one count of this clone. This chain joins TRBV7-9 and TRBJ2-6; D is perhaps TRBD1 (5 bases). This CDR3 is 17 amino acids long. V was pared by 1 base and J by 0 bases, with 10 bases between. CDR1 is SEHNR, CDR2 FQNEAQ, per germline (reference sequence). The CDR3 loop reads CASSLGQTPSGANVLTF. CDR3 coding DNA: TGTGCCAGCAGCTTAGGACAGACTCCCTCTGGGGCCAACGTCCTGACTTTC.

This clone was detected a few times. This chain uses TRBV4-3 with TRBJ2-2; D might be TRBD1 (5 bases). The V and J ends lost 3 bases and 2 bases respectively, with 16 bases between them. From germline, CDR1 is LGHNA and CDR2 YSLEER. This CDR3 is built from 17 residues. CDR3 bases: TGCGCCAGCAGCCAGCAGGGCGGTGACACAAACACCGGGGAGCTGTTTTTT. Its protein is CASSQQGGDTNTGELFF.

The V call is TRBV2, the J call TRBJ1-1; 8 bases are a match to TRBD1. This CDR3 spans 14 amino acids. Germline trimming cut 3 bases from V and 3 bases from J; bases unmatched to any gene: 3. Per germline, CDR1 SNHLY and CDR2 FYNNEI. CDR3 DNA sequence: TGTGCCAGCAGTGACCGGGACAGGTACACTGAAGCTTTCTTT. Its protein product is CASSDRDRYTEAFF.

The V call is TRBV27, the J call TRBJ2-7; perhaps TRBD1 as D (5 bases). The CDR3 covers 12 residues. Germline V gives CDR1 MNHEY, CDR2 SMNVEV (reference sequence). V lost 4 bases and J lost 3, with 7 bases in between. CDR3 amino acids: CASSSDSYEQYF. The CDR3 DNA follows: TGTGCCAGCAGTTCAGACAGCTACGAGCAGTACTTC.

This clone was seen a few times. V and J are TRBV4-1 and TRBJ1-4; D is uncertain. Germline CDR1 MGHRA, CDR2 YSYEKL. CDR3 length: 16 amino acids. V was trimmed by 2 bases and J by 8 bases, leaving 18 bases between them. Here the CDR3 reads CASSQILGRGREKLFF. Here the CDR3 DNA reads TGCGCCAGCAGCCAAATCCTCGGGCGCGGACGGGAAAAACTGTTTTTT.

This clone was detected only a few times. The chain is built from TRBV4-3 and TRBJ1-3; D remains ambiguous. The CDR3 loop spans 17 amino acids. Trimming shortened V by 0 bases and J by 0 bases, and 12 bases separated the two germline ends. The germline gives CDR1 LGHNA, CDR2 YSLEER. CDR3 DNA sequence: TGCGCCAGCAGCCAAGAGGGCGTAGGGAGCTCTGGAAACACCATATATTTT. Amino acids: CASSQEGVGSSGNTIYF.